This TCR delta chain appears in the sequencing data of a study of gamma-delta chains in newborns, infants, children. Study as a whole: Polyclonal expansion of innate γδ T cells after birth follows microbial exposure.

V lost 1 base and J lost 0; bases outside the gene matches: 6. Germline assignment: CDR1 GEAIGNYY and CDR2 EKD. The CDR3 length is 19 residues. By sample fraction, this clone is medium-sized. The sample carries other DNA sequences with the same CDR3. TCRdb called clones from the reads again using CATT. The table records 3,500 to 4,500 delta-chain clones, roughly 14% of them present only once. This clonotype originated in a child who was a newborn, infant or young child, either healthy, febrile or measles-vaccinated (not recorded which). Sequenced input: blood. This chain uses TRDV2 with TRDJ3, with 9 positions matching TRDD3. The CDR3 DNA reads TGTGCCTGTGACACTGCTGGGGGATGGAGCTCCTGGGACACCCGACAGATGTTTTTC. Protein: CACDTAGGWSSWDTRQMFF.